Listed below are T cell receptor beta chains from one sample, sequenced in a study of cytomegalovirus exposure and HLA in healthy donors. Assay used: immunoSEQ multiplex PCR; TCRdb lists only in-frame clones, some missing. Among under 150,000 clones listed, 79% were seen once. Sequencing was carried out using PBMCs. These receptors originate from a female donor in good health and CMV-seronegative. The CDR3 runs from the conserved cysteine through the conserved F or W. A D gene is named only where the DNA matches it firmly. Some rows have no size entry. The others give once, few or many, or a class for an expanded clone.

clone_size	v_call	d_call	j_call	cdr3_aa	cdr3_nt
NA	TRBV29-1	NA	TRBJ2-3	CSQSRGLSTDTQYF	TGCAGCCAAAGCCGAGGCTTAAGCACAGATACGCAGTATTTT
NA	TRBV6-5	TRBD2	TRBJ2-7	CASSYSRGVLREQYF	TGTGCCAGCAGTTACTCACGGGGGGTCCTACGGGAGCAGTACTTC
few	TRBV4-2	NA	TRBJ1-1	CASSFPGRVEAFF	TGTGCCAGCAGCTTTCCGGGTCGCGTAGAAGCTTTCTTT
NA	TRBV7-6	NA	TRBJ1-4	CASSYRQGGTNEKLFF	TGTGCCAGCAGCTATAGGCAAGGCGGTACTAATGAAAAACTGTTTTTT
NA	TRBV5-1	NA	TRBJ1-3	CASSPEGSGNTIYF	TGCGCCAGCAGCCCAGAGGGATCTGGAAACACCATATATTTT
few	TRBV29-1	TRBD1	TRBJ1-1	CSVGRQGLGTEAFF	TGCAGCGTGGGGAGACAGGGGCTGGGCACTGAAGCTTTCTTT
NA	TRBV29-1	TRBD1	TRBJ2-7	CSVGPGQGVEQYF	TGCAGCGTTGGGCCGGGACAGGGGGTCGAGCAGTACTTC
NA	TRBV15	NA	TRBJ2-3	CATSRDGRDTDTQYF	TGTGCCACCAGCAGAGATGGGCGGGACACAGATACGCAGTATTTT
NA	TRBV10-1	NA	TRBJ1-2	CASSADNYGYTF	TGCGCCAGCAGTGCAGATAACTATGGCTACACCTTC
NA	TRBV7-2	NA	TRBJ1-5	CASSLQGTNGQPQHF	TGTGCCAGCAGCTTACAGGGGACGAATGGGCAGCCCCAGCATTTT